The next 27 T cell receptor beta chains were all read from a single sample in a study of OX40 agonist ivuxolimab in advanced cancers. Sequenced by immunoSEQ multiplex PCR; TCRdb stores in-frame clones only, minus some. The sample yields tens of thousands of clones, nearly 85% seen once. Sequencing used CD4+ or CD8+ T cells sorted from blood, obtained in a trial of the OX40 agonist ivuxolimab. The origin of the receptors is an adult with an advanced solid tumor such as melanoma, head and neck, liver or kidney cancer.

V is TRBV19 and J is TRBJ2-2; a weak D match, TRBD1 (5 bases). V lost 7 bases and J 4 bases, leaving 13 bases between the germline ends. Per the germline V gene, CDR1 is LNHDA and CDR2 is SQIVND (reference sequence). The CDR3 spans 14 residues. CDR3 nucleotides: TGTGCCAGTAAGCAGGGAATAATCACCGGGGAGCTGTTTTTT. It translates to CASKQGIITGELFF. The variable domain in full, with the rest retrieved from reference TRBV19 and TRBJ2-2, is DGGITQSPKYLFRKEGQNVTLSCEQNLNHDAMYWYRQDPGQGLRLIYYSQIVNDFQKGDIAEGYSVSREKKESFPLTVTSAQKNPTAFYLCASKQGIITGELFFGEGSRLTVL.

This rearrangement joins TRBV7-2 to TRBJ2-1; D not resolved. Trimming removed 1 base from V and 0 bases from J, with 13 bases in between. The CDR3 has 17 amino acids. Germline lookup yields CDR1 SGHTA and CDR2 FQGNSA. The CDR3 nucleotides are TGTGCCAGCAGCTTAGACTCAGGTTGGAGCTCCTACAATGAGCAGTTCTTC. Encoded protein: CASSLDSGWSSYNEQFF. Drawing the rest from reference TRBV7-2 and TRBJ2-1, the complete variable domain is GAGVSQSPSNKVTEKGKDVELRCDPISGHTALYWYRQSLGQGLEFLIYFQGNSAPDKSGLPSDRFSAERTGGSVSTLTIQRTQQEDSAVYLCASSLDSGWSSYNEQFFGPGTRLTVL.

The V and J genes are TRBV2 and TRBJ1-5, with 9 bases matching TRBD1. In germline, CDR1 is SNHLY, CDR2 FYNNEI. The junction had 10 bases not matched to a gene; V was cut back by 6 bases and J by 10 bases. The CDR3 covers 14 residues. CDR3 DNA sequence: TGTGCCAGCAGCAGGGGACAGGGCTCCATCCCCCAGCATTTT. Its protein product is CASSRGQGSIPQHF.

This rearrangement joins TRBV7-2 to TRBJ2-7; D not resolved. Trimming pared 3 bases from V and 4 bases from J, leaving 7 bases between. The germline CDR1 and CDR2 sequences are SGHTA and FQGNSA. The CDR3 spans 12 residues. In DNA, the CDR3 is TGTGCCAGCAGCTTCACTAAATACGAGCAGTACTTC. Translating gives CASSFTKYEQYF. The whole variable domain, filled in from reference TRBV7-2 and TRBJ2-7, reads GAGVSQSPSNKVTEKGKDVELRCDPISGHTALYWYRQSLGQGLEFLIYFQGNSAPDKSGLPSDRFSAERTGGSVSTLTIQRTQQEDSAVYLCASSFTKYEQYFGPGTRLTVT.

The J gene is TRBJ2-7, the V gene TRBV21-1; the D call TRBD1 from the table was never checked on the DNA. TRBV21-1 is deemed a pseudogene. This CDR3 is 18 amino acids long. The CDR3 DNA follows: TGTGCCAGCAGCCCCGAGAGATTCCGACAGGGTATTTCTTACGAGCAGTACTTC. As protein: CASSPERFRQGISYEQYF.

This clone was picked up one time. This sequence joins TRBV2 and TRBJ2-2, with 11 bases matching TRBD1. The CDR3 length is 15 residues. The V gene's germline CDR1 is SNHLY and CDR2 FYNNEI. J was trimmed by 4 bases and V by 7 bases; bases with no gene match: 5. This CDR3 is CASTWGTGGTGELFF. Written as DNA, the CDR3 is TGTGCCAGCACCTGGGGGACAGGGGGCACCGGGGAGCTGTTTTTT.

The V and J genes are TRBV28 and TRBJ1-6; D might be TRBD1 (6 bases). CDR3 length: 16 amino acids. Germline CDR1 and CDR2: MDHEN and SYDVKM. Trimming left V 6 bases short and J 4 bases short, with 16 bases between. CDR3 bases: TGTGCCAGCAGCCCCCGGTGGGACAATTATAATTCACCCCTCCACTTT. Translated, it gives CASSPRWDNYNSPLHF.

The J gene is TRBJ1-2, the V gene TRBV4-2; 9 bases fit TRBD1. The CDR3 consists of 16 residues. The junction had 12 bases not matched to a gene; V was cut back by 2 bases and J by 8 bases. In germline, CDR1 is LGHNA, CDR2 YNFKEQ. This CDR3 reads CASSQNIRTGAGGYTF. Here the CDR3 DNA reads TGTGCCAGCAGCCAAAACATTCGGACAGGGGCCGGGGGCTACACCTTC.

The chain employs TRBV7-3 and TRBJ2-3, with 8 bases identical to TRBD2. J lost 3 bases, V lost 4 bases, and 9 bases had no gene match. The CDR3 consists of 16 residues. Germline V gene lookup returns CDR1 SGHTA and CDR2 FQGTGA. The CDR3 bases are TGTGCCAGCAGCTCGGCGCGGGGGGTAGATACAGATACGCAGTATTTT. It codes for CASSSARGVDTDTQYF. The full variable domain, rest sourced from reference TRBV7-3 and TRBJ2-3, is GAGVSQTPSNKVTEKGKYVELRCDPISGHTALYWYRQSLGQGPEFLIYFQGTGAADDSGLPNDRFFAVRPEGSVSTLKIQRTERGDSAVYLCASSSARGVDTDTQYFGPGTRLTVL.

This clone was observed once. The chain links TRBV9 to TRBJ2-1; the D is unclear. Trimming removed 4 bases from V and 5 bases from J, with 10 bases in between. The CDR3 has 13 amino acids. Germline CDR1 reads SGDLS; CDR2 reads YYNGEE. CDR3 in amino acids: CASSNRADNEQFF. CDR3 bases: TGTGCCAGCAGCAACCGGGCCGACAATGAGCAGTTCTTC.

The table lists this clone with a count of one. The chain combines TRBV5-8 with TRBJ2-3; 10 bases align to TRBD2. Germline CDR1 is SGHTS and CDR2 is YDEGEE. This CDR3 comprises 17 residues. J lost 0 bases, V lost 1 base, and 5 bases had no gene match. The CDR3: CASSLKLAGPSTDTQYF. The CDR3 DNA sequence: TGTGCCAGCAGCTTGAAACTAGCGGGGCCTAGCACAGATACGCAGTATTTT.

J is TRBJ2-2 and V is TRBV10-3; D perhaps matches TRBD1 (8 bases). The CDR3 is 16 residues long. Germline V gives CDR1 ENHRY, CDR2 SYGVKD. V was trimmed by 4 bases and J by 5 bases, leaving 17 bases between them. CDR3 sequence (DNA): TGTGCCATCAGTGTTTGGGAACAGGGGGGGACCGGGGAGCTGTTTTTT. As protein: CAISVWEQGGTGELFF.

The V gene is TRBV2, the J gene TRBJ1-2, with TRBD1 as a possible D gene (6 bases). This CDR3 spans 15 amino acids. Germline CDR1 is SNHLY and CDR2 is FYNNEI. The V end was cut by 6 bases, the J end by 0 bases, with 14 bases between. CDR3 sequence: CASRRGIGSNYGYTF. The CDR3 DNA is TGTGCCAGCAGGAGGGGGATAGGGTCTAACTATGGCTACACCTTC. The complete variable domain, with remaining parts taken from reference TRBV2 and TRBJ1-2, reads EPEVTQTPSHQVTQMGQEVILRCVPISNHLYFYWYRQILGQKVEFLVSFYNNEISEKSEIFDDQFSVERPDGSNFTLKIRSTKLEDSAMYFCASRRGIGSNYGYTFGSGTRLTVV.

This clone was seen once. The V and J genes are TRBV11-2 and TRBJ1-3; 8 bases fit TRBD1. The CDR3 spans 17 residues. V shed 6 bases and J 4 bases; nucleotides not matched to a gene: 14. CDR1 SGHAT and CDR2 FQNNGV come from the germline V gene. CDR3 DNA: TGTGCCAGCAGTCGCTACTCGGACAGGGCGCTCGGAAACACCATATATTTT. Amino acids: CASSRYSDRALGNTIYF.

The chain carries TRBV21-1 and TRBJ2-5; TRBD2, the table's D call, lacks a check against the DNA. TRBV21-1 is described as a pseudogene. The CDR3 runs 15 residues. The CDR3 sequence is CASSNLWREQETQYF. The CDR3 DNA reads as TGTGCCAGCAGCAATTTGTGGCGGGAACAAGAGACCCAGTACTTC.

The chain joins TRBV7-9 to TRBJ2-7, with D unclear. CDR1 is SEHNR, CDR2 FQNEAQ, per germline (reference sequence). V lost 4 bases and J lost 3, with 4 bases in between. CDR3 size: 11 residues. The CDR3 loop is CASSSYYEQYF. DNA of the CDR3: TGTGCCAGCAGCTCCTACTACGAGCAGTACTTC.

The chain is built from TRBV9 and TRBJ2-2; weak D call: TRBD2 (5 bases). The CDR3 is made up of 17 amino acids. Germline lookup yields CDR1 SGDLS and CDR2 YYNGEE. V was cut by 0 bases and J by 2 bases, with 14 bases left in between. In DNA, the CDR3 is TGTGCCAGCAGCGTAGGAGGGCCATCTCTAAACACCGGGGAGCTGTTTTTT. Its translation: CASSVGGPSLNTGELFF. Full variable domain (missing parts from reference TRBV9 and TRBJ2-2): DSGVTQTPKHLITATGQRVTLRCSPRSGDLSVYWYQQSLDQGLQFLIQYYNGEERAKGNILERFSAQQFPDLHSELNLSSLELGDSALYFCASSVGGPSLNTGELFFGEGSRLTVL.

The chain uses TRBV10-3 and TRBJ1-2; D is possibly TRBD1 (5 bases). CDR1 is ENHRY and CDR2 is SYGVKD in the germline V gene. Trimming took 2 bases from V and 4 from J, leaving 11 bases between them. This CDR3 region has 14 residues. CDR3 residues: CAISELSGLYGYTF. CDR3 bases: TGTGCCATCAGTGAGCTATCAGGGCTCTATGGCTACACCTTC.

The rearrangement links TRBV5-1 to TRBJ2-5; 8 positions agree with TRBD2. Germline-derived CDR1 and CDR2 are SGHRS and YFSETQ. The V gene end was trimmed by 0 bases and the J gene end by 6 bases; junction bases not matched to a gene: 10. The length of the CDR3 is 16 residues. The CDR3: CASSLEGLGREQTQYF. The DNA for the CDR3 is TGCGCCAGCAGCTTGGAGGGACTAGGGAGGGAACAGACCCAGTACTTC.

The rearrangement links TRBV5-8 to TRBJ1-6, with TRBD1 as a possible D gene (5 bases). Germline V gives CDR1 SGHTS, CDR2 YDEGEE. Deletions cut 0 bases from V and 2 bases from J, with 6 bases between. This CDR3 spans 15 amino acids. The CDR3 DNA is TGTGCCAGCAGCTTGGCGGGGGCCTATAATTCACCCCTCCACTTT. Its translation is CASSLAGAYNSPLHF.

CDR3 loop: CASSIGGQAKNIQYF. The CDR3 DNA is TGTGCCAGTAGTATAGGGGGACAGGCCAAAAACATTCAGTACTTC. The chain is built from TRBV19 and TRBJ2-4; TRBD1 matches at 7 bases. CDR1 is LNHDA and CDR2 is SQIVND in the germline V gene (reference sequence). CDR3 length equals 15 residues. V gave up 1 base and J gave up 1 base; unmatched junction bases: 1.

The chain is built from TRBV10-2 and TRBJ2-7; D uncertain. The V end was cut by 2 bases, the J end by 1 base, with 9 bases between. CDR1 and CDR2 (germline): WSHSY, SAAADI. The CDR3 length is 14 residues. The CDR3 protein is CASSELSDSYEQYF. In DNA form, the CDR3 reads TGCGCCAGCAGTGAGCTCTCGGATTCCTACGAGCAGTACTTC.

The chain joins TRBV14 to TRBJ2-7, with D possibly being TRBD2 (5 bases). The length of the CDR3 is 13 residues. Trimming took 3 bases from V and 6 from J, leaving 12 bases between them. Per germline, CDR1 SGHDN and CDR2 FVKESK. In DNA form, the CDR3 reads TGTGCCAGCAGCCAGTGGCGCGAGGGCGAGCAGTACTTC. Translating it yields CASSQWREGEQYF.

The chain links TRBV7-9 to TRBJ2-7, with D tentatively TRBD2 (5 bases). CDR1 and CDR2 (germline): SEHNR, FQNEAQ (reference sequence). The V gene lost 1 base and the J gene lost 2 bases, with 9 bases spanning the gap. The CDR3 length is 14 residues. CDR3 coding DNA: TGTGCCAGCAGCTTAGTAGGGAGAACCTACGAGCAGTACTTC. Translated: CASSLVGRTYEQYF.

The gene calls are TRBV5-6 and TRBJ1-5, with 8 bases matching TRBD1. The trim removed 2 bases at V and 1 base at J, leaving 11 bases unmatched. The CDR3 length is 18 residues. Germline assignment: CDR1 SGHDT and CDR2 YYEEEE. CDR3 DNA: TGTGCCAGCAGCTTTTCCGGACAGGGCATCGCCAGCAATCAGCCCCAGCATTTT. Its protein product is CASSFSGQGIASNQPQHF.

Here the CDR3 reads CASRSSYGGREETQYF. The CDR3 region has the DNA TGTGCCAGCAGGTCGAGTTACGGGGGGCGAGAAGAGACCCAGTACTTC. The chain employs TRBV28 and TRBJ2-5, with D perhaps matching TRBD2 (7 bases). Deletions cut 6 bases from V and 3 bases from J, with 20 bases between. Germline V gene data show CDR1 as MDHEN and CDR2 as SYDVKM. The CDR3 is 16 residues long.

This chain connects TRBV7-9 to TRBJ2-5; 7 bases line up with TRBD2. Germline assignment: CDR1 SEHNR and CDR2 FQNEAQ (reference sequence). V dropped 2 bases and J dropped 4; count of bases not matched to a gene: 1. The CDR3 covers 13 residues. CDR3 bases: TGTGCCAGCAGCTTATGGGGGGGAGAGACCCAGTACTTC. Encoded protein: CASSLWGGETQYF.